This T cell receptor (beta chain) was retrieved from a study of CD8+CD57+ T cells in acquired aplastic anemia (dated by TCRdb to 2016 to 2019). About the investigation overall: DNA extracted from sorted CD4+ and CD8+ cells had a mean of about 3.2 ug, with a range of roughly 0.17 to 30 ug. CD8+CD57+ expansion was defined as a frequency above the mean frequency observed in healthy subjects. Overall results and qualifications from the work: No significant difference in CD8+ Simpson's diversity was found between patients and healthy controls (P=0.060). About 30 CD8+ CDR3 sequences were found to be shared between patients and controls, but these sequences appeared to be highly expressed in patients and within the immunodominant clones of the patients.

This clonotype was observed once. Its target antigen remains unknown. One junction end does not reproduce the germline sequence, and a read error may be involved. Flow cytometry had shown CD8+CD57+ cell expansion in the patients selected for sequencing. Every patient had severe acquired aplastic anemia, diagnosed using the International Study of Aplastic Anemia and Agranulocytosis and Camitta criteria. No therapy had been received by the patients at the time of blood sampling. The study deep-sequenced TCR repertoires of sorted CD4+ and CD8+ blood T cells from severe aplastic anemia patients and healthy subjects. In the USA, patient enrollment took place under clinicaltrials.gov protocols 00001620, 01623167, 00001397, 00071045, 00081523 and 00961064. Ficoll-Paque density gradient centrifugation was used to isolate peripheral blood mononuclear cells. Before DNA extraction, CD4+ and CD8+ T cells were sorted with FACS or magnetic beads.

TCR beta VDJ combination and CDR3 sequence profiling used genomic DNA as the template. An Illumina HiSeq 2000 was the platform used for TCR repertoire sequencing. On the authors' methods: TRBV/TRBJ rearrangement plots, CDR3 size and DJ length profiles, and Simpson's diversity index were used to assess repertoires. The most abundant DNA sequence in the deep sequencing data was defined as the immunodominant clone. CDR3 amino acid sequences were screened for sharing across subjects and were compared with published repertoires and the VDJdb database. The raw public data were reprocessed by TCRdb itself: fastp quality trimming at Q25, MiXCR clonotype calling, in-frame beta chains only. Rows are combined by CDR3 protein, so each entry shows the most common genes and DNA. What appears here as the V and J calls and clone size reflects TCRdb's work, not the paper's. In all, the sample holds roughly 250,000 distinct CDR3 sequences, and approximately 86% of those were seen once. The ten largest account for about 41% of the sample.

Including the terminal cysteine and phenylalanine, the CDR3 comprises 15 residues. The CDR3 DNA has 45 bases and is translated from base 1. As encoded in the germline V gene, CDR1 is SGHAT while CDR2 is FQNNGV. The sequenced material came from sorted CD4+, CD8+, or CD8+CD57+ T cells (not recorded which) from PBMCs. This sequence uses TRBV11-2 and TRBJ1-1; a stretch of 8 junction bases matches TRBD1. The receptor's source is a human donor with aplastic anemia. The CDR3 has the sequence CSSSSIDRGNTEAFF. The DNA sequence is given as TGTTCCAGCAGCTCAATCGACAGGGGGAACACTGAAGCTTTCTTT.